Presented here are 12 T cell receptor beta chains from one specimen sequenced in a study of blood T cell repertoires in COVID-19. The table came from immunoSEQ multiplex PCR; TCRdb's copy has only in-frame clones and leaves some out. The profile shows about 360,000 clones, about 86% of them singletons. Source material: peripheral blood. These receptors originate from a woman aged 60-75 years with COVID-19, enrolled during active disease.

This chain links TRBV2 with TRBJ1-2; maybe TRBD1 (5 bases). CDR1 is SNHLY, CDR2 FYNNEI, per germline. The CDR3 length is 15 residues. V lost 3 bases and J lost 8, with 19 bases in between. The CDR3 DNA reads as TGTGCCAGCAGTGAGATACAGGAAGGCCCCAGGGGCTACACCTTC. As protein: CASSEIQEGPRGYTF.

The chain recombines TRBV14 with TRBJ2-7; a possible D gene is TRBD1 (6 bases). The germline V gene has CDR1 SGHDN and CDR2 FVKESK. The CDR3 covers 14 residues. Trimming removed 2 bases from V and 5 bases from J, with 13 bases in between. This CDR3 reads CASSQRQVRDEQYF. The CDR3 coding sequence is TGTGCCAGCAGCCAACGACAGGTTCGCGACGAGCAGTACTTC.

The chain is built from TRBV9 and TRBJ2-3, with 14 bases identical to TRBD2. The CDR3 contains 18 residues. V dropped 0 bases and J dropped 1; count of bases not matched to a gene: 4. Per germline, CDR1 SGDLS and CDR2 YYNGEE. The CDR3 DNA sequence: TGTGCCAGCAGCGTAGAGGGACTAGCGGGGGTAGGCACAGATACGCAGTATTTT. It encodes CASSVEGLAGVGTDTQYF.

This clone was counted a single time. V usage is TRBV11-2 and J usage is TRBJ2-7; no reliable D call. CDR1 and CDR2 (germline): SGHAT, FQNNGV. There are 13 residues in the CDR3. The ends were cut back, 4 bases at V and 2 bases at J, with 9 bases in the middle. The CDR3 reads CASSSTDTYEQYF. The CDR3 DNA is TGTGCCAGCAGCTCTACCGACACCTACGAGCAGTACTTC. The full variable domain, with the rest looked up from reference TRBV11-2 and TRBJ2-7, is EAGVAQSPRYKIIEKRQSVAFWCNPISGHATLYWYQQILGQGPKLLIQFQNNGVVDDSQLPKDRFSAERLKGVDSTLKIQPAKLEDSAVYLCASSSTDTYEQYFGPGTRLTVT.

The CDR3 coding sequence is TGTGCCAGCAGAGTAAGGGGGCGGGACACTGAAGCTTTCTTT. It specifies CASRVRGRDTEAFF. This chain links TRBV2 with TRBJ1-1; TRBD1 matches 7 bases. The ends lost 6 bases at V and 3 bases at J; junction bases unmatched: 7. This CDR3 spans 14 amino acids. Germline lookup yields CDR1 SNHLY and CDR2 FYNNEI.

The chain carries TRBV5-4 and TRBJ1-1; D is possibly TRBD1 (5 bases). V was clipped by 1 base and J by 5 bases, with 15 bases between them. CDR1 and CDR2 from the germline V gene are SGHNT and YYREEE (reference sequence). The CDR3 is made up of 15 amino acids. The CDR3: CASSLYGAGRTEAFF. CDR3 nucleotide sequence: TGTGCCAGCAGCTTGTATGGGGCAGGGAGGACTGAAGCTTTCTTT.

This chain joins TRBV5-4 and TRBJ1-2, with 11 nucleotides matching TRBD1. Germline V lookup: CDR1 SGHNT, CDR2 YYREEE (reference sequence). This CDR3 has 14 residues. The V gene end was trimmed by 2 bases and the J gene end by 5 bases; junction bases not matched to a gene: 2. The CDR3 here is CASSFGDRGYGYTF. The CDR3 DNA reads TGTGCCAGCAGCTTCGGGGACAGGGGGTATGGCTACACCTTC.

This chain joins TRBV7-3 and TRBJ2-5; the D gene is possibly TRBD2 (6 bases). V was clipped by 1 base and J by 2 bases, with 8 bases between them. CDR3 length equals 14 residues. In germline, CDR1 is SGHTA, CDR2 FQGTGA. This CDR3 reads CASSLNGGQETQYF. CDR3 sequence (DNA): TGTGCCAGCAGCTTAAACGGGGGACAAGAGACCCAGTACTTC. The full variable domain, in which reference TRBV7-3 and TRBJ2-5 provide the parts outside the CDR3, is GAGVSQTPSNKVTEKGKYVELRCDPISGHTALYWYRQSLGQGPEFLIYFQGTGAADDSGLPNDRFFAVRPEGSVSTLKIQRTERGDSAVYLCASSLNGGQETQYFGPGTRLLVL.

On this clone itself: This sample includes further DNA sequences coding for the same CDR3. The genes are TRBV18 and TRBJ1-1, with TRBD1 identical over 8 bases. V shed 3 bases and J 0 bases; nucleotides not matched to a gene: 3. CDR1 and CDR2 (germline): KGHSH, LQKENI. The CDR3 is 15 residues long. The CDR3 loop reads CASSPGQGVNTEAFF. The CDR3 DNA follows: TGTGCCAGCTCACCTGGACAGGGTGTGAACACTGAAGCTTTCTTT.

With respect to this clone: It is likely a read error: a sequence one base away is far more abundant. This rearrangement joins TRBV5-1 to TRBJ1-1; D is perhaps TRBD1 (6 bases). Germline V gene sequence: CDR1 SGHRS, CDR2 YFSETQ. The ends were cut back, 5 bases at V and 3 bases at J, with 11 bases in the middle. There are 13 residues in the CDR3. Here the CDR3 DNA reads TGCGCCAGCAGTAAGAACAGGGACACTGAAGCTTTCTTT. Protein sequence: CASSKNRDTEAFF.

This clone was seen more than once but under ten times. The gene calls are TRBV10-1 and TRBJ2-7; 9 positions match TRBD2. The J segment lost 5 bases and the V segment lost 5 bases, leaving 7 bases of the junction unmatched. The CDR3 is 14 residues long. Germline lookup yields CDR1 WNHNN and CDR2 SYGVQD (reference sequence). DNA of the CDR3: TGCGCCAGCAGTCCCGGGACTAGCACTGACGAGCAGTACTTC. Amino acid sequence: CASSPGTSTDEQYF.

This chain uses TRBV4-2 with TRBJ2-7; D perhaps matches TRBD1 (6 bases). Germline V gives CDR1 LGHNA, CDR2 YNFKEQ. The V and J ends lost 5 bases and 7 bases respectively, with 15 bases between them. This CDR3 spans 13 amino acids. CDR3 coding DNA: TGTGCCAGCAGCGGTAACAGGGTCACGGAGCAGTACTTC. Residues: CASSGNRVTEQYF.